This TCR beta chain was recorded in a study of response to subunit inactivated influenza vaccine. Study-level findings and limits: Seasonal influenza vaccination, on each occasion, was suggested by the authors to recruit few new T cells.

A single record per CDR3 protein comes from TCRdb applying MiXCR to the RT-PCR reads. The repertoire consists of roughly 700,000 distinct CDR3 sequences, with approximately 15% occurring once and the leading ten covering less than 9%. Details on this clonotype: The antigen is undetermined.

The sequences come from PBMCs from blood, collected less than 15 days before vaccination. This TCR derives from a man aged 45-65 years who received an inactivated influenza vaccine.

The CDR3 DNA sequence: TGTGCCAGCTCACCTGAGGGCCTAAACACCGGGGAGCTGTTTTTT. This sequence encodes CASSPEGLNTGELFF. The chain joins TRBV18 to TRBJ2-2; D possibly corresponds to TRBD2 (5 bases). Trimming cost V 3 bases and J 2 bases, with 10 bases left between them. This CDR3 is built from 15 residues. Germline CDR1 and CDR2: KGHSH and LQKENI.